The clone carrying this T cell receptor beta chain was recorded at least ten times. As yet, its antigen is unknown. This sample is drawn from a study of T cell repertoires and leukemia-associated antigens. As for the study in general: Effective reads per sample ranged from about 3 to 5.0 million.

The study, taken as a whole, reports: No significant group difference appeared in Vbeta, Jbeta or VDJ counts.

CD3+ T cells were rested overnight without fetal bovine serum. Each CDR3 protein gets one entry after TCRdb re-called the 5' RACE reads with MiXCR. This table holds around 12,000 distinct CDR3 sequences, about 45% found once. In germline, CDR1 is LGHNA, CDR2 YNFKEQ. V lost 4 bases, J lost 2 bases, and 9 bases stayed unmatched. The CDR3 is made up of 18 amino acids. The source material was CD3+ T cells sorted from blood and cultured. The chain recombines TRBV4-2 with TRBJ2-6; 9 bases align to TRBD1. The receptor comes from a female donor in good health. CDR3 DNA: TGTGCCAGCAGCCTTGTGGCCAGACAGGGGGCTGGGGCCAACGTCCTGACTTTC. Its translation: CASSLVARQGAGANVLTF.